This T cell receptor beta chain originates from a study of control samples from healthy donors and cancer patients. The CDR3 sequence is 14 residues long. Germline CDR1 is SQVTM and CDR2 is ANQGSEA. V was trimmed by 4 bases and J by 4 bases, leaving 14 bases between them. Sequencing used immunoSEQ multiplex PCR; TCRdb keeps in-frame clones, though not all of them. The sample includes 150,000 to 200,000 clones, nearly 90% of them seen just once. Sample: blood. The chain joins TRBV29-1 to TRBJ2-1; D is unclear. The clonotype originates from a woman in her 50s in good health. In nucleotides, the CDR3 is TGCAGCGTTGCTCGGCTGGGAATTTACAATGAGCAGTTCTTC. Its protein product is CSVARLGIYNEQFF.